This paragraph reports one T cell receptor beta chain. The entry originates in a study of blood T cell repertoires in COVID-19. Study-wide background: COVID-19 samples collected from the United States, Italy and Spain covered acute and convalescent phases. The analysed material was cDNA or gDNA that came from T cells, B-cell-depleted T cells, or PBMCs.

Per the original methods: Researchers report that nucleated cell counts were estimated from reference gene primer amplification. Produced via immunoSEQ multiplex PCR; TCRdb's table is partial and in-frame only. The D gene and trimming were derived from the DNA, and the V and J assignments and clone size from that table. The sample includes over 150,000 clones, 85% to 90% of them seen just once. CDR3 length equals 14 residues. Per the germline V gene, CDR1 is MNHEY and CDR2 is SVGAGI. Unmatched junction bases numbered 2, after V lost 2 bases and J lost 1 base. This chain links TRBV6-5 with TRBJ2-7, with TRBD1 matching over 7 bases. The TCR sequence derives from a man between 65 and 85 years old with active or convalescent COVID-19. The sample taken for sequencing was peripheral blood. The CDR3 DNA is TGTGCCAGCAGTTACGGACAGGTTTCCTACGAGCAGTACTTC. Its protein product is CASSYGQVSYEQYF.